This T cell receptor beta chain was documented in a study of Graves' ophthalmopathy and Graves' hyperthyroidism. It was on clinical symptoms, serum thyroxine, TRAb, thyroid ultrasound and orbital computed tomography that diagnosis relied. Amplifying from RNA transcripts, the study obtained TCR beta CDR3 regions. Amplification began with first-round RT-PCR using HTBI primers, then second-round multiplex PCR was performed. TCRdb recomputed calls from the multiplex PCR reads with MiXCR, one row per CDR3 protein. This table has roughly 300,000 distinct CDR3 sequences, 17% appearing once. The CDR3 totals 14 residues. Germline V gives CDR1 SGHRS, CDR2 YFSETQ. On this clonotype: This may stem from a read error, because a much larger clone lies one nucleotide away.

The specimen sequenced was peripheral blood. The sequence came from an adult man with Graves' ophthalmopathy. This chain links TRBV5-1 with TRBJ2-3, with D possibly TRBD2 on 6 matching bases. CDR3 protein: CASSLITSTDSQYF. In DNA, the CDR3 is TGCGCCAGCAGTTTGATAACTAGCACAGATTCGCAGTATTTT. Full variable domain (remainder filled in from reference TRBV5-1 and TRBJ2-3): KAGVTQTPRYLIKTRGQQVTLSCSPISGHRSVSWYQQTPGQGLQFLFEYFSETQRNKGNFPGRFSGRQFSNSRSEMNVSTLELGDSALYLCASSLITSTDSQYFGPGTRLTVL.